This T cell receptor beta chain was profiled in a study of cytomegalovirus exposure and HLA in healthy donors. General study findings and limits: Later analysis suggested links between common viral pathogens and several top significant clusters. TCR beta sequences reportedly predicted the HLA-A and HLA-B alleles of most subjects accurately. An analysis done earlier found most TCR beta V segments productive about 90% or about 30% of the time. Among TCR beta chains, those listed as cytomegalovirus-associated numbered fewer than 200.

The study ran its PCR with 60 Vbeta and 13 Jbeta primers. Libraries were prepared by immunoSEQ multiplex PCR; TCRdb keeps only in-frame clonotypes and omits some of them. The data contain around 190,000 clones, approximately 78% of them seen just once; the ten biggest clones take up roughly an eighth. The CDR3 runs 14 residues. V lost 0 bases to trimming and J lost 8 bases; unmatched junction nucleotides: 2. Germline CDR1 LNHDA, CDR2 SQIVND (reference sequence). With respect to this clone: The antigen is not known.

This sequence joins TRBV19 and TRBJ2-1; 9 nucleotides align to TRBD2. Source material: PBMCs. The sequence came from a woman in her 30s in good health and CMV-seropositive. The chain's CDR3 is CASSIEREGDEQFF. The CDR3 nucleotides are TGTGCCAGTAGTATAGAGCGGGAGGGCGATGAGCAGTTCTTC.